The rows below give T cell receptor beta chains drawn from one sample of a study of vaccination and CD4 T cells after COVID-19. MiXCR was run by TCRdb on the PCR reads, yielding one entry per CDR3 protein. The data hold around 21,000 distinct CDR3 sequences, with 60% observed a single time. The sequences come from CD4+ T cells from blood, collected after SARS-CoV-2 vaccination. The source is a human donor who had recovered from COVID-19. Both conserved end residues are part of each CDR3. The D gene is left open where the match is weak. Size is stated for part of the rows, as once, few or many counts, or as a class when the clone is expanded.

J gene: TRBJ1-6; V gene: TRBV20-1; clone size: few; D gene: -; CDR3 protein: CSAENRQGLNSPLHF; CDR3 DNA: TGCAGTGCCGAAAATCGTCAGGGTCTAAATTCACCCCTCCACTTT
J gene: TRBJ2-2; V gene: TRBV4-1; clone size: -; D gene: -; CDR3 protein: CASSQETTNTGELFF; CDR3 DNA: TGCGCCAGCAGCCAGGAAACAACGAACACCGGGGAGCTGTTTTTT
J gene: TRBJ2-7; V gene: TRBV7-9; clone size: -; D gene: -; CDR3 protein: CASSFGDEQYF; CDR3 DNA: TGTGCCAGCAGTTTCGGGGACGAGCAGTACTTC
J gene: TRBJ1-1; V gene: TRBV20-1; clone size: few; D gene: -; CDR3 protein: CSAREAGGNTEAFF; CDR3 DNA: TGCAGTGCTAGAGAGGCCGGTGGGAACACTGAAGCTTTCTTT
J gene: TRBJ2-1; V gene: TRBV20-1; clone size: -; D gene: -; CDR3 protein: CSASKDPGDSNEQFF; CDR3 DNA: TGCAGTGCTAGTAAGGACCCCGGAGACTCTAATGAGCAGTTCTTC
J gene: TRBJ2-7; V gene: TRBV19; clone size: few; D gene: TRBD2; CDR3 protein: CASSMGLAGGWSYEQYF; CDR3 DNA: TGTGCCAGTAGTATGGGACTAGCGGGAGGTTGGAGCTACGAGCAGTATTTC
J gene: TRBJ1-6; V gene: TRBV12-3/TRBV12-4; clone size: -; D gene: -; CDR3 protein: CASSFLRGTNSPLHF; CDR3 DNA: TGTGCCAGCAGTTTTCTACGGGGAACTAATTCACCCCTCCACTTT
J gene: TRBJ2-7; V gene: TRBV20-1; clone size: -; D gene: TRBD2; CDR3 protein: CSAKTELAGQYEQYF; CDR3 DNA: TGCAGTGCTAAAACTGAGCTAGCGGGACAATACGAGCAGTACTTC
J gene: TRBJ2-7; V gene: TRBV27; clone size: few; D gene: TRBD2; CDR3 protein: CASSLRAGGLYEQYF; CDR3 DNA: TGTGCCAGCAGTTTAAGGGCGGGAGGGCTCTACGAGCAGTACTTC
J gene: TRBJ1-1; V gene: TRBV20-1; clone size: few; D gene: -; CDR3 protein: CSARTSLGTEAFF; CDR3 DNA: TGCAGTGCTAGAACGTCGCTGGGCACTGAAGCTTTCTTT
J gene: TRBJ1-2; V gene: TRBV19; clone size: -; D gene: -; CDR3 protein: CASSILQGRGYGYTF; CDR3 DNA: TGTGCCAGTAGTATCCTTCAGGGACGAGGCTATGGCTACACCTTC
J gene: TRBJ2-2; V gene: TRBV15; clone size: -; D gene: TRBD1; CDR3 protein: CATSTRTGGLSFAGELFF; CDR3 DNA: TGTGCCACCAGCACCCGGACAGGGGGCTTGAGTTTCGCCGGGGAGCTGTTTTTT
J gene: TRBJ2-7; V gene: TRBV6-2/TRBV6-3; clone size: -; D gene: -; CDR3 protein: CASSYDLYEQYF; CDR3 DNA: TGTGCCAGCAGTTACGACCTCTACGAGCAGTACTTC
J gene: TRBJ2-2; V gene: TRBV27; clone size: -; D gene: -; CDR3 protein: CASSGRQGGELFF; CDR3 DNA: TGTGCCAGCAGTGGCAGGCAGGGCGGGGAGCTGTTTTTT
J gene: TRBJ1-1; V gene: TRBV6-1; clone size: -; D gene: -; CDR3 protein: CASRVHRDYTEAFF; CDR3 DNA: TGTGCCAGCAGAGTCCACAGGGATTACACTGAAGCTTTCTTT
J gene: TRBJ1-1; V gene: TRBV11-2; clone size: -; D gene: TRBD1; CDR3 protein: CASSYRGRDTEAFF; CDR3 DNA: TGTGCCAGCAGCTACAGGGGGCGCGACACTGAAGCTTTCTTT
J gene: TRBJ2-2; V gene: TRBV20-1; clone size: -; D gene: -; CDR3 protein: CSARLRIKTAWNGELFF; CDR3 DNA: TGCAGTGCTAGACTGCGCATTAAGACAGCTTGGAACGGGGAGCTGTTTTTT
J gene: TRBJ2-7; V gene: TRBV7-2; clone size: -; D gene: -; CDR3 protein: CASSQRTYEQYF; CDR3 DNA: TGTGCCAGCAGCCAACGCACCTACGAGCAGTACTTC
J gene: TRBJ2-6; V gene: TRBV15; clone size: -; D gene: -; CDR3 protein: CATSPSGANVLTF; CDR3 DNA: TGTGCCACCAGCCCCTCTGGGGCCAACGTCCTGACTTTC
J gene: TRBJ1-1; V gene: TRBV6-1; clone size: -; D gene: TRBD1; CDR3 protein: CASSAGQGKTEAFF; CDR3 DNA: TGTGCCAGCAGTGCGGGACAGGGGAAGACTGAAGCTTTCTTT
J gene: TRBJ1-1; V gene: TRBV2; clone size: -; D gene: -; CDR3 protein: CASSGGTEAFF; CDR3 DNA: TGTGCCAGCAGTGGGGGCACTGAAGCTTTCTTT
J gene: TRBJ1-2; V gene: TRBV6-5; clone size: few; D gene: -; CDR3 protein: CASSYRREDNGYTF; CDR3 DNA: TGTGCCAGCAGTTACCGAAGGGAGGATAATGGCTACACCTTC
J gene: TRBJ2-4; V gene: TRBV7-2; clone size: -; D gene: -; CDR3 protein: CASSVSGSRGATKNIQYF; CDR3 DNA: TGTGCCAGCAGCGTAAGTGGAAGCAGGGGCGCGACCAAAAACATTCAGTACTTC
J gene: TRBJ1-2; V gene: TRBV28; clone size: -; D gene: TRBD1; CDR3 protein: CASLNPGTVRGYTF; CDR3 DNA: TGTGCCAGCCTCAACCCCGGGACAGTGAGGGGCTACACCTTC
J gene: TRBJ2-7; V gene: TRBV15; clone size: -; D gene: TRBD1; CDR3 protein: CATSRDLGDSSYEQYF; CDR3 DNA: TGTGCCACCAGCAGAGATCTTGGGGACAGCTCCTACGAGCAGTACTTC
J gene: TRBJ2-2; V gene: TRBV27; clone size: -; D gene: -; CDR3 protein: CASNPGWGTGLGGELFF; CDR3 DNA: TGTGCCAGCAACCCTGGGTGGGGTACAGGGTTGGGCGGGGAGCTGTTTTTT
J gene: TRBJ2-5; V gene: TRBV24-1; clone size: -; D gene: TRBD2; CDR3 protein: CATSDSIAGGQETQYF; CDR3 DNA: TGTGCCACCAGTGACTCAATAGCGGGTGGGCAGGAGACCCAGTACTTC
J gene: TRBJ1-1; V gene: TRBV5-4; clone size: -; D gene: -; CDR3 protein: CASSLGKGRVNTEAFF; CDR3 DNA: TGTGCCAGCAGCTTGGGCAAGGGGCGCGTGAACACTGAAGCTTTCTTT
J gene: TRBJ2-5; V gene: TRBV11-3; clone size: -; D gene: TRBD1; CDR3 protein: CASSLGGQIQETQYF; CDR3 DNA: TGTGCCAGCAGCTTAGGGGGACAGATCCAAGAGACCCAGTACTTC
J gene: TRBJ2-3; V gene: TRBV19; clone size: -; D gene: TRBD2; CDR3 protein: CASSIRRESGTDTQYF; CDR3 DNA: TGTGCCAGTAGTATAAGGCGGGAGAGTGGCACAGATACGCAGTATTTT
J gene: TRBJ2-4; V gene: TRBV19; clone size: -; D gene: TRBD1; CDR3 protein: CASSTGTGTGIAKNIQYF; CDR3 DNA: TGTGCCAGTAGTACCGGGACAGGGACCGGGATAGCCAAAAACATTCAGTACTTC
J gene: TRBJ2-3; V gene: TRBV7-2; clone size: -; D gene: -; CDR3 protein: CASSRQYTDTQYF; CDR3 DNA: TGTGCCAGCAGCCGACAGTACACAGATACGCAGTATTTT
J gene: TRBJ2-7; V gene: TRBV6-1; clone size: -; D gene: TRBD1; CDR3 protein: CASSRGTDNSYEQYF; CDR3 DNA: TGTGCCAGCAGTCGAGGGACAGATAATTCCTACGAGCAGTACTTC
J gene: TRBJ1-4; V gene: TRBV5-8; clone size: -; D gene: -; CDR3 protein: CASSRRTASREKLFF; CDR3 DNA: TGTGCCAGCAGTAGGCGGACGGCCTCGCGGGAAAAACTGTTTTTT
J gene: TRBJ2-7; V gene: TRBV27; clone size: once; D gene: TRBD1; CDR3 protein: CASSYDRGREQYF; CDR3 DNA: TGTGCCAGCAGTTATGACAGGGGTAGAGAGCAGTACTTC
J gene: TRBJ2-5; V gene: TRBV7-3; clone size: -; D gene: -; CDR3 protein: CASSPGTVGETQYF; CDR3 DNA: TGTGCCAGCAGCCCAGGGACCGTGGGAGAGACCCAGTACTTC
J gene: TRBJ1-2; V gene: TRBV28; clone size: -; D gene: -; CDR3 protein: CASSLIQGGGYTF; CDR3 DNA: TGTGCCAGCAGTTTAATACAGGGAGGTGGCTACACCTTC
J gene: TRBJ2-5; V gene: TRBV10-3; clone size: -; D gene: -; CDR3 protein: CAISTPGLQETQYF; CDR3 DNA: TGTGCCATCAGCACCCCGGGACTCCAAGAGACCCAGTACTTC
J gene: TRBJ1-3; V gene: TRBV11-2; clone size: few; D gene: -; CDR3 protein: CASSQGNTIYF; CDR3 DNA: TGTGCCAGCAGCCAAGGAAACACCATATATTTT
J gene: TRBJ1-1; V gene: TRBV28; clone size: -; D gene: -; CDR3 protein: CASSLRGWGFF; CDR3 DNA: TGTGCCAGCAGTTTAAGGGGGTGGGGTTTCTTT
J gene: TRBJ1-2; V gene: TRBV6-1; clone size: few; D gene: TRBD1; CDR3 protein: CASREGQGALGYTF; CDR3 DNA: TGTGCCAGCAGGGAGGGACAGGGGGCACTTGGCTACACCTTC
J gene: TRBJ2-4; V gene: TRBV20-1; clone size: few; D gene: TRBD2; CDR3 protein: CSARDPELAENIQYF; CDR3 DNA: TGCAGTGCTAGAGACCCCGAACTAGCGGAAAACATTCAGTACTTC
J gene: TRBJ2-7; V gene: TRBV5-1; clone size: -; D gene: TRBD2; CDR3 protein: CASSPGLAGGLYEQYF; CDR3 DNA: TGCGCCAGCAGCCCCGGACTAGCGGGAGGGCTGTACGAGCAGTACTTC
J gene: TRBJ2-7; V gene: TRBV7-9; clone size: -; D gene: -; CDR3 protein: CASSRSGFPYEQYF; CDR3 DNA: TGTGCCAGCAGCCGGTCAGGGTTCCCCTACGAGCAGTACTTC
J gene: TRBJ2-5; V gene: TRBV7-9; clone size: few; D gene: -; CDR3 protein: CASSPQGTQYF; CDR3 DNA: TGTGCCAGCAGCCCCCAGGGGACCCAGTACTTC
J gene: TRBJ1-4; V gene: TRBV27; clone size: -; D gene: -; CDR3 protein: CASSPRGQVRAGEKLFF; CDR3 DNA: TGTGCCAGCAGTCCCCGCGGTCAGGTGAGGGCTGGAGAAAAACTGTTTTTT